One and the same sample provided the 18 T cell receptor beta chains below, sequenced in a study of blood T cell repertoires in COVID-19 (dated by TCRdb to the early 2020s). Receptors were amplified or captured by the immunoSEQ multiplex PCR assay. TCRdb limited this immuneACCESS table to in-frame rearrangements with V and J called. A share of clones is missing; checked studies link under half to unresolved V genes, and the rest is unexplained. The sample table holds some 140,000 clones, of which roughly 80% were seen once. The ten largest clonotypes hold 5.5% of the sample. What was sequenced was PBMCs or T cells enriched from blood (not recorded which). The receptors shown here come from a middle-aged man with acute COVID-19.

This clone appeared a single time. This sequence joins TRBV7-2 and TRBJ2-5; 9 bases are a match to TRBD2. Germline trimming cut 4 bases from V and 5 bases from J; bases unmatched to any gene: 8. The CDR3 runs to 15 residues. From germline, CDR1 is SGHTA and CDR2 FQGNSA. The CDR3 sequence is CASSSGTSRQETQYF. CDR3 DNA: TGTGCCAGCAGCTCGGGGACTAGCCGTCAGGAGACCCAGTACTTC.

The chain recombines TRBV7-6 with TRBJ2-5; 9 nucleotides agree with TRBD2. After removal of 0 bases from V and 1 base from J, the junction contained 3 bases not matched to a gene. Germline assignment: CDR1 SGHVS and CDR2 FNYEAQ. The CDR3 has 16 amino acids. CDR3 bases: TGTGCCAGCAGCTTAGCCCTAGCGGGAATCCAAGAGACCCAGTACTTC. The encoded protein is CASSLALAGIQETQYF.

The V gene is TRBV28, the J gene TRBJ2-7, with TRBD1 identical over 8 bases. CDR1 and CDR2 (germline): MDHEN, SYDVKM. The CDR3 spans 15 residues. Trimming at V came to 8 bases and at J to 5 bases, leaving 14 bases not matched to a gene. Here the CDR3 reads CASRAGGAYGHEQYF. In DNA, the CDR3 is TGTGCCAGCCGGGCAGGGGGCGCCTACGGCCACGAGCAGTACTTC. The full variable domain, in which reference TRBV28 and TRBJ2-7 provide the parts outside the CDR3, is DVKVTQSSRYLVKRTGEKVFLECVQDMDHENMFWYRQDPGLGLRLIYFSYDVKMKEKGDIPEGYSVSREKKERFSLILESASTNQTSMYLCASRAGGAYGHEQYFGPGTRLTVT.

The sample holds a few counts of this clone. The rearrangement uses TRBV30 and TRBJ1-1, with D possibly TRBD1 on 6 matching bases. This CDR3 contains 12 residues. With 5 bases removed from V and 8 bases from J, the gap between germline ends came to 15 bases. The V gene's germline CDR1 is GTSNPN and CDR2 SVGIG (reference sequence). The DNA of the CDR3 is TGTGCCTGGGGGACAAGCCGGGGGGAAGCTTTCTTT. Protein sequence: CAWGTSRGEAFF. Looking up the rest from reference TRBV30 and TRBJ1-1 gives the full variable domain: SQTIHQWPATLVQPVGSPLSLECTVEGTSNPNLYWYRQAAGRGLQLLFYSVGIGQISSEVPQNLSASRPQDRQFILSSKKLLLSDSGFYLCAWGTSRGEAFFGQGTRLTVV.

CDR3 amino acids: CASSEALRGGEQYF. CDR3 nucleotide sequence: TGTGCCAGCAGTGAAGCGCTTCGGGGGGGCGAGCAGTACTTC. The chain carries TRBV2 and TRBJ2-7; TRBD2 matches at 8 bases. The CDR3 spans 14 residues. Germline V gene sequence: CDR1 SNHLY, CDR2 FYNNEI. Trimming took 0 bases from V and 6 from J; bases not matched to a gene: 4.

V and J are TRBV29-1 and TRBJ1-1, with 12 bases aligning to TRBD1. Trimming took 7 bases from V and 5 from J; bases not matched to a gene: 2. CDR1 SQVTM and CDR2 ANQGSEA come from the germline V gene. This CDR3 spans 12 amino acids. CDR3 residues: CSGGQGATEAFF. The CDR3 DNA follows: TGCAGCGGGGGACAGGGGGCAACTGAAGCTTTCTTT.

The V call is TRBV5-8, the J call TRBJ1-1; D not certain. Trimming removed 0 bases at V and 9 bases at J, with 6 bases between. This CDR3 spans 11 amino acids. CDR1 and CDR2 (germline): SGHTS, YDEGEE. Here the CDR3 reads CASSLGGKAFF. The CDR3 DNA reads TGTGCCAGCAGCTTGGGAGGGAAAGCTTTCTTT.

The genes are TRBV11-2 and TRBJ2-5; D is possibly TRBD1 (6 bases). The CDR3 length is 20 residues. V shed 0 bases and J shed 4 bases, with 27 bases lying between them. CDR1 is SGHAT and CDR2 is FQNNGV in the germline V gene. The CDR3 DNA reads as TGTGCCAGCAGCTTAGAAGTGGAACAGGGAATCGACAGGCTCTTAGAGACCCAGTACTTC. Its translation: CASSLEVEQGIDRLLETQYF.

The gene calls are TRBV19 and TRBJ2-6; D perhaps matches TRBD1 (6 bases). Germline V gene data show CDR1 as LNHDA and CDR2 as SQIVND (reference sequence). This CDR3 has 13 amino acids. The ends were cut back, 6 bases at V and 12 bases at J, with 15 bases in the middle. The DNA for the CDR3 is TGTGCCAGTAGCTCCAGGGACACACGCGTCCTGACTTTC. Translation: CASSSRDTRVLTF.

V is TRBV30 and J is TRBJ1-1; D gene unclear. The V end was cut by 1 base, the J end by 4 bases, with 13 bases between. Germline V CDR1 and CDR2: GTSNPN, SVGIG (reference sequence). The CDR3 length is 14 residues. The CDR3 bases are TGTGCCTGGAGTGGTCCTCCCGGGAGCACTGAAGCTTTCTTT. Its translation: CAWSGPPGSTEAFF.

This clone appeared once. This CDR3 is CASSAGQGGGYTF. In DNA form, the CDR3 reads TGCGCCAGCAGCGCGGGACAGGGAGGTGGCTACACCTTC. The chain has TRBV5-1 and TRBJ1-2; 9 bases match TRBD1. J was trimmed by 7 bases and V by 4 bases; bases with no gene match: 5. The CDR3 is made up of 13 amino acids. Germline V gene data show CDR1 as SGHRS and CDR2 as YFSETQ.

The chain recombines TRBV7-8 with TRBJ2-1; D is possibly TRBD2 (6 bases). The germline V gene encodes CDR1 SGHVS and CDR2 FQNEAQ. V lost 3 bases and J 4 bases, leaving 10 bases between the germline ends. The CDR3 runs to 14 residues. The CDR3 DNA sequence: TGTGCCAGCAGCTTGGCGGGACGGTACAATGAGCAGTTCTTC. As protein: CASSLAGRYNEQFF.

V and J are TRBV19 and TRBJ1-5, with 11 nucleotides matching TRBD1. CDR1 LNHDA and CDR2 SQIVND come from the germline V gene (reference sequence). V shed 4 bases and J 6 bases; nucleotides not matched to a gene: 8. The CDR3 consists of 16 residues. In DNA form, the CDR3 reads TGTGCCAGTAGTACGACCGGACAGGGGGCGGCTCAGCCCCAGCATTTT. Its translation is CASSTTGQGAAQPQHF.

The chain couples TRBV4-2 to TRBJ2-1; D unclear. From germline, CDR1 is LGHNA and CDR2 YNFKEQ. The CDR3 consists of 16 residues. Trimming removed 0 bases at V and 0 bases at J, with 9 bases between. The chain's CDR3 is CASSQDRLSSYNEQFF. The CDR3 DNA is TGTGCCAGCAGCCAAGATCGGTTGAGCTCCTACAATGAGCAGTTCTTC.

The genes are TRBV5-4 and TRBJ1-6; D not resolved. CDR3 length: 12 amino acids. Germline V gene data show CDR1 as SGHNT and CDR2 as YYREEE (reference sequence). Trimming shortened V by 1 base and J by 10 bases, and 6 bases separated the two germline ends. In DNA form, the CDR3 reads TGTGCCAGCAGCTTGCCTTTATCACCCCTCCACTTT. This translates into CASSLPLSPLHF.

The gene calls are TRBV7-9 and TRBJ2-1, with D possibly matching TRBD2 (6 bases). Germline V gene data show CDR1 as SEHNR and CDR2 as FQNEAQ (reference sequence). The CDR3 is made up of 18 amino acids. The germline V and J ends were trimmed by 5 bases and 10 bases, with 30 bases remaining between them. The CDR3 DNA is TGTGCCAGCAGCCCTTCCCTCCATCCGGGAGACCATGCTGGGGAGCAGTTCTTC. Translated, it gives CASSPSLHPGDHAGEQFF.

This chain connects TRBV19 to TRBJ2-2; 14 bases are a match to TRBD2. Trimming removed 10 bases from V and 6 bases from J; junction bases left unmatched: 10. Germline V gene sequence: CDR1 LNHDA, CDR2 SQIVND (reference sequence). The CDR3 runs to 16 residues. The CDR3 sequence is CATRLAGGRQAGELFF. Written as DNA, the CDR3 is TGTGCCACCCGACTAGCGGGGGGGCGACAGGCCGGGGAGCTGTTTTTT.

The chain couples TRBV7-6 to TRBJ2-1, with a weak D call TRBD1 (6 bases). Per the germline V gene, CDR1 is SGHVS and CDR2 is FNYEAQ. Deletions cut 5 bases from V and 8 bases from J, with 22 bases between. This CDR3 spans 16 amino acids. CDR3 residues: CASSPRPRQVFDEQFF. DNA of the CDR3: TGTGCCAGCAGCCCACGTCCGAGACAGGTTTTCGATGAGCAGTTCTTC.